Each of the 10 T cell receptor beta chains below was sequenced from the same sample in a study of early T cells in non-severe SARS-CoV-2 infection. TCRdb independently ran MiXCR on the 5' RACE reads; one entry per CDR3 protein. The sample carries approximately 71,000 distinct CDR3 sequences, approximately 12% recorded once. The sequencing input was whole blood. The receptors shown here come from an adult who was a healthcare worker with PCR-confirmed SARS-CoV-2 infection or an uninfected control (not recorded which).

This clonotype was counted at least ten times. The rearrangement joins TRBV12-3 or TRBV12-4 to TRBJ2-3; a possible D gene is TRBD2 (6 bases). This CDR3 comprises 18 residues. Trimming took 5 bases from V and 4 from J, leaving 25 bases between them. The CDR3 DNA reads as TGTGCCAGCAGTCCTCCCCGGTGGGCGGGGATTACGTCAGATACGCAGTATTTT. As protein: CASSPPRWAGITSDTQYF.

This clonotype was picked up many times. This chain uses TRBV10-3 with TRBJ1-2; perhaps TRBD1 as D (6 bases). Trimming shortened V by 6 bases and J by 4 bases, and 12 bases separated the two germline ends. The germline V gene encodes CDR1 ENHRY and CDR2 SYGVKD. The CDR3 is made up of 13 amino acids. The CDR3 DNA reads TGTGCCATCAGCAGGGACAACTCCTATGGCTACACCTTC. This codes for CAISRDNSYGYTF.

The sample holds a few counts of this clonotype. The chain employs TRBV11-2 and TRBJ2-5; TRBD2 agrees at 10 bases. Germline lookup yields CDR1 SGHAT and CDR2 FQNNGV. The CDR3 is 15 amino acids. The junction had 2 bases not matched to a gene; V was cut back by 4 bases and J by 0 bases. CDR3 protein: CASSSTSGHQETQYF. The DNA of the CDR3 is TGTGCCAGCAGCTCGACTAGCGGGCACCAAGAGACCCAGTACTTC. The full variable domain, in which reference TRBV11-2 and TRBJ2-5 provide the parts outside the CDR3, is EAGVAQSPRYKIIEKRQSVAFWCNPISGHATLYWYQQILGQGPKLLIQFQNNGVVDDSQLPKDRFSAERLKGVDSTLKIQPAKLEDSAVYLCASSSTSGHQETQYFGPGTRLLVL.

This clonotype occurred a few times. This chain connects TRBV20-1 to TRBJ1-2; 7 bases map to TRBD1. This CDR3 has 14 amino acids. V lost 6 bases and J lost 5; bases outside the gene matches: 12. In germline, CDR1 is DFQATT, CDR2 SNEGSKA (reference sequence). The chain's CDR3 is CSANGAGGLYGYTF. CDR3 nucleotides: TGCAGTGCAAACGGGGCAGGGGGTTTGTATGGCTACACCTTC.

This clonotype was seen repeatedly, ten times or more. The V call is TRBV11-2, the J call TRBJ2-3, with 14 positions matching TRBD2. V shed 6 bases and J 3 bases; nucleotides not matched to a gene: 5. The CDR3 covers 16 residues. CDR1 SGHAT and CDR2 FQNNGV come from the germline V gene. CDR3 amino acids: CASSFRTSGGTDTQYF. The CDR3 DNA sequence: TGTGCCAGCAGTTTTCGGACTAGCGGGGGGACAGATACGCAGTATTTT. Looking up the rest from reference TRBV11-2 and TRBJ2-3 gives the full variable domain: EAGVAQSPRYKIIEKRQSVAFWCNPISGHATLYWYQQILGQGPKLLIQFQNNGVVDDSQLPKDRFSAERLKGVDSTLKIQPAKLEDSAVYLCASSFRTSGGTDTQYFGPGTRLTVL.

The CDR3 DNA follows: TGCAGCGTTGTTTCAAATGAAAAACTGTTTTTT. It encodes CSVVSNEKLFF. J is TRBJ1-4 and V is TRBV29-1; D remains ambiguous. Germline CDR1 and CDR2: SQVTM and ANQGSEA. CDR3 size: 11 residues. V lost 4 bases and J 5 bases, leaving 5 bases between the germline ends.

This clonotype was found a few times. The rearrangement uses TRBV5-5 and TRBJ1-4; no clear D gene. This CDR3 region has 18 residues. The V end was cut by 0 bases, the J end by 0 bases, with 15 bases between. The germline CDR1 and CDR2 sequences are SGHKS and YYEKEE (reference sequence). In nucleotides, the CDR3 is TGTGCCAGCAGCTTGGCGGTGTTGTTGGGAGCAACTAATGAAAAACTGTTTTTT. Its protein is CASSLAVLLGATNEKLFF. Full variable domain (remainder filled in from reference TRBV5-5 and TRBJ1-4): DAGVTQSPTHLIKTRGQQVTLRCSPISGHKSVSWYQQVLGQGPQFIFQYYEKEERGRGNFPDRFSARQFPNYSSELNVNALLLGDSALYLCASSLAVLLGATNEKLFFGSGTQLSVL.

This clonotype occurred a few times. The J gene is TRBJ2-1, the V gene TRBV3-1; TRBD2 aligns across 11 bases. CDR1 is LGHDT and CDR2 is YNNKEL in the germline V gene (reference sequence). This CDR3 is built from 16 residues. Unmatched junction bases numbered 3, after V lost 1 base and J lost 4 bases. CDR3 DNA: TGTGCCAGCAGCCAAGGACTAGCGGGGAGATACAATGAGCAGTTCTTC. The encoded protein is CASSQGLAGRYNEQFF.

The table lists this clonotype with a few counts. The chain combines TRBV7-9 with TRBJ1-6; D perhaps matches TRBD1 (6 bases). Trimming cost V 3 bases and J 10 bases, with 19 bases left between them. This CDR3 region has 16 residues. CDR1 is SEHNR and CDR2 is FQNEAQ in the germline V gene (reference sequence). CDR3 residues: CASSFATGFTGSPLHF. The CDR3, as DNA: TGTGCCAGCAGCTTCGCCACAGGGTTCACTGGCTCACCCCTCCACTTT.

The V and J genes are TRBV12-3 or TRBV12-4 and TRBJ1-1; maybe TRBD1 (5 bases). This CDR3 has 16 residues. Trimming pared 5 bases from V and 4 bases from J, leaving 20 bases between. CDR3 residues: CASSPGTIKRPTEAFF. DNA for the CDR3: TGTGCCAGCAGTCCAGGGACCATAAAAAGACCCACTGAAGCTTTCTTT.